These 25 T cell receptor beta chains originate from one sample sequenced in a study of identical twins. Via MiXCR, TCRdb re-called the 5' RACE reads, giving one row per CDR3 protein. Among some 660,000 distinct CDR3 sequences listed, about 9.4% were seen once. This sample also appeared in a second study, on yellow fever vaccine responses in identical twins.

The sample consisted of PBMCs. These TCRs come from a woman under 30 in good health.

This clonotype turned up a few times. The chain has TRBV9 and TRBJ2-2; 7 bases fit TRBD1. The CDR3 is 16 residues long. Germline V CDR1 and CDR2: SGDLS, YYNGEE. Unmatched junction bases numbered 5, after V lost 3 bases and J lost 0 bases. The CDR3 bases are TGTGCCAGCAGCGCCACGACAGGGCCGAACACCGGGGAGCTGTTTTTT. Translation: CASSATTGPNTGELFF.

This clonotype has more than one count but fewer than ten. The chain employs TRBV11-2 and TRBJ2-1; 11 nucleotides align to TRBD1. CDR1 and CDR2 from the germline V gene are SGHAT and FQNNGV. CDR3 size: 15 residues. The V gene end was trimmed by 3 bases and the J gene end by 6 bases; junction bases not matched to a gene: 4. The CDR3, as DNA: TGTGCCAGCAGCTTTGGGACAGGGGGAGGCAATGAGCAGTTCTTC. Protein: CASSFGTGGGNEQFF.

This clonotype was counted between two and nine times. The chain uses TRBV20-1 and TRBJ2-1; a possible D gene is TRBD2 (7 bases). The CDR3 totals 16 residues. Trimming cost V 0 bases and J 3 bases, with 15 bases left between them. Germline values: CDR1 DFQATT, CDR2 SNEGSKA (reference sequence). For the CDR3, the DNA is TGCAGTGCTAGAGATCTCCGGGGGGCGGGCTACAATGAGCAGTTCTTC. This gives the protein CSARDLRGAGYNEQFF.

The chain links TRBV11-2 to TRBJ2-7; D is ambiguous. Germline V gene sequence: CDR1 SGHAT, CDR2 FQNNGV. V lost 0 bases to trimming and J lost 1 base, with 7 bases between them. The CDR3 has 14 residues. CDR3 loop: CASSLDARSYEQYF. CDR3 DNA sequence: TGTGCCAGCAGCTTAGACGCCAGGTCCTACGAGCAGTACTTC.

This clonotype was counted a few times. The genes are TRBV20-1 and TRBJ2-6; D is perhaps TRBD1 (5 bases). The length of the CDR3 is 15 residues. V dropped 2 bases and J dropped 3 bases, with 11 bases sitting between them. Germline loops: CDR1 DFQATT, CDR2 SNEGSKA (reference sequence). The CDR3 region has the DNA TGCAGTGCTAGAAGGACATTCGGTGGGGCCAACGTCCTGACTTTC. Its protein is CSARRTFGGANVLTF.

This clonotype was seen a few times. This sequence joins TRBV24-1 and TRBJ2-1; 8 positions match TRBD2. This CDR3 is built from 17 residues. Germline CDR1 and CDR2: KGHDR and SFDVKD. J gave up 4 bases and V 1 base, and 8 bases lay outside the gene matches. CDR3 sequence: CATSDLKGTSVYNEQFF. In DNA form, the CDR3 reads TGTGCCACCAGTGATTTAAAAGGGACTAGTGTGTACAATGAGCAGTTCTTC.

This clonotype was observed many times. This chain connects TRBV2 to TRBJ1-1, with D possibly being TRBD1 (6 bases). In germline, CDR1 is SNHLY, CDR2 FYNNEI. CDR3 size: 14 residues. With 4 bases removed from V and 1 base from J, the gap between germline ends came to 10 bases. The CDR3 sequence: CASSARQENTEAFF. For the CDR3, the DNA is TGTGCCAGCAGTGCCAGACAGGAGAACACTGAAGCTTTCTTT.

This clonotype was found many times. This chain uses TRBV20-1 with TRBJ1-2; D perhaps matches TRBD1 (6 bases). The germline V and J ends were trimmed by 0 bases and 4 bases, with 12 bases remaining between them. Germline V gene sequence: CDR1 DFQATT, CDR2 SNEGSKA (reference sequence). This CDR3 has 14 residues. The CDR3 is CSARDWTESYGYTF. In DNA form, the CDR3 reads TGCAGTGCTAGAGACTGGACAGAAAGCTATGGCTACACCTTC.

The chain joins TRBV6-1 to TRBJ2-5; 9 bases match TRBD1. The CDR3 is 16 residues long. Unmatched junction bases numbered 12, after V lost 2 bases and J lost 8 bases. Looked up from germline, CDR1 is MNHNS and CDR2 is SASEGT. The CDR3 DNA reads TGTGCCAGCAGTGAACCCGCCGGGACAGGGCTATTAACCCAGTACTTC. Translation gives CASSEPAGTGLLTQYF.

In its sample, this clonotype was seen many times. The chain is built from TRBV5-1 and TRBJ2-1, with 14 bases matching TRBD2. In germline, CDR1 is SGHRS, CDR2 YFSETQ. Trimming at V came to 1 base and at J to 4 bases, leaving 10 bases not matched to a gene. The CDR3 spans 19 residues. CDR3 loop: CASSLKGTSGGPHYNEQFF. The DNA for the CDR3 is TGCGCCAGCAGCTTGAAAGGGACTAGCGGGGGCCCACATTACAATGAGCAGTTCTTC.

This clonotype has a handful of counts. The rearrangement uses TRBV20-1 and TRBJ2-2; TRBD2 matches at 8 bases. V was pared by 5 bases and J by 6 bases, with 8 bases of the junction left unmatched. The germline V gene has CDR1 DFQATT and CDR2 SNEGSKA (reference sequence). The CDR3 covers 14 residues. CDR3 nucleotide sequence: TGCAGTGCTTCCTCGCCTAGCGGGTCCGGGGAGCTGTTTTTT. It specifies CSASSPSGSGELFF.

The table lists this clonotype with many counts. The chain joins TRBV9 to TRBJ2-5; D may correspond to TRBD1 or TRBD2 (6 bases each). The germline V gene encodes CDR1 SGDLS and CDR2 YYNGEE. Trimming cost V 4 bases and J 1 base, with 23 bases left between them. This CDR3 has 18 residues. The CDR3, as DNA: TGTGCCAGCAGCACTAGCTTACAAACAGGGTTATTCCAAGAGACCCAGTACTTC. Translation: CASSTSLQTGLFQETQYF.

This clonotype was seen ten or more times. The chain recombines TRBV4-3 with TRBJ2-5; 10 positions agree with TRBD1. CDR1 and CDR2 (germline): LGHNA, YSLEER. Trimming removed 3 bases from V and 5 bases from J; junction bases left unmatched: 6. This CDR3 has 15 residues. The CDR3 nucleotides are TGCGCCAGCAGCCAGGACGGGACAGGGGCTGAGACCCAGTACTTC. Translated, it gives CASSQDGTGAETQYF.

This clonotype was observed at least ten times. For the CDR3, the DNA is TGTGCCAGCAGGCTGAACACTGAAGCTTTCTTT. It yields the protein CASRLNTEAFF. The rearrangement links TRBV12-3 or TRBV12-4 to TRBJ1-1; D is uncertain. CDR3 length: 11 residues. The V end was cut by 6 bases, the J end by 0 bases, with 2 bases between.

This clonotype has more than one count but fewer than ten. The chain is built from TRBV6-1 and TRBJ2-2; D is perhaps TRBD2 (7 bases). The V end lost 8 bases, the J end lost 6 bases, and 16 bases lay between the germline ends. CDR1 and CDR2 (germline): MNHNS, SASEGT. The CDR3 length is 14 residues. The CDR3 bases are TGTGCCAGCTGGATGGGAGGGGGTGCCGGGGAGCTGTTTTTT. Translating gives CASWMGGGAGELFF.

In this sample, this clonotype turned up a few times. The J gene is TRBJ1-4, the V gene TRBV27; no reliable D call. Trimming took 5 bases from V and 4 from J, leaving 14 bases between them. The CDR3 extends over 15 amino acids. The V gene's germline CDR1 is MNHEY and CDR2 SMNVEV (reference sequence). The CDR3 DNA follows: TGTGCCAGCAGTATGAGGGCGACCTTTAATGAAAAACTGTTTTTT. Amino acids: CASSMRATFNEKLFF.

This clonotype was observed many times. The rearrangement uses TRBV5-1 and TRBJ2-1; D is uncertain. The CDR3 consists of 14 residues. Germline CDR1 SGHRS, CDR2 YFSETQ. V lost 2 bases, J lost 0 bases, and 6 bases lay in between. The CDR3 coding sequence is TGCGCCAGCAGCTTAGAGAGCTCCTACAATGAGCAGTTCTTC. Residues: CASSLESSYNEQFF.

The sample holds a few counts of this clonotype. The rearrangement joins TRBV7-2 to TRBJ1-4, with D perhaps matching TRBD1 (6 bases). CDR1 is SGHTA and CDR2 is FQGNSA in the germline V gene. Trimming removed 5 bases from V and 0 bases from J, with 16 bases in between. The length of the CDR3 is 17 residues. CDR3 residues: CASSRSNRASTNEKLFF. The CDR3 DNA follows: TGTGCCAGCAGCCGATCAAACAGGGCTTCAACTAATGAAAAACTGTTTTTT. Combining the CDR3 with reference TRBV7-2 and TRBJ1-4 gives the whole variable domain GAGVSQSPSNKVTEKGKDVELRCDPISGHTALYWYRQSLGQGLEFLIYFQGNSAPDKSGLPSDRFSAERTGGSVSTLTIQRTQQEDSAVYLCASSRSNRASTNEKLFFGSGTQLSVL.

This clonotype showed up many times. This chain joins TRBV29-1 and TRBJ1-1; D is possibly TRBD1 (6 bases). This CDR3 comprises 13 residues. Trimming took off 5 bases at V and 4 bases at J, with 14 bases between the two ends. Germline V gene data show CDR1 as SQVTM and CDR2 as ANQGSEA. CDR3 nucleotides: TGCAGCGTTAACGGGGGCTTGGGCACTGAAGCTTTCTTT. It codes for CSVNGGLGTEAFF.

The rearrangement links TRBV29-1 to TRBJ2-3; TRBD1 or TRBD2 may be the D gene (5 bases each). CDR3 length: 14 residues. The germline gives CDR1 SQVTM, CDR2 ANQGSEA. Trimming removed 1 base from V and 0 bases from J, with 8 bases in between. The DNA for the CDR3 is TGCAGCGTTGAAGGGGGGTCTAGCACAGATACGCAGTATTTT. This encodes CSVEGGSSTDTQYF.

In this sample, this clonotype turned up a few times. The chain carries TRBV3-1 and TRBJ2-7; perhaps TRBD2 as D (6 bases). Trimming took off 1 base at V and 5 bases at J, with 18 bases between the two ends. This CDR3 comprises 16 residues. Germline V gives CDR1 LGHDT, CDR2 YNNKEL (reference sequence). CDR3: CASSQGSLGGGNEQYF. The DNA for the CDR3 is TGTGCCAGCAGCCAAGGGTCGCTCGGGGGTGGAAACGAGCAGTACTTC.

This clonotype was recorded at least ten times. This chain uses TRBV27 with TRBJ2-5; the match to TRBD2 covers 15 bases. V trimming: 5 bases; J trimming: 3 bases; junction bases outside the gene matches: 10. The CDR3 is made up of 18 amino acids. The germline V gene has CDR1 MNHEY and CDR2 SMNVEV (reference sequence). The CDR3 DNA is TGTGCCAGCAGTGCCGGACTAGCGGGGGGGCTTGGTGAAGAGACCCAGTACTTC. Translated: CASSAGLAGGLGEETQYF.

The CDR3 DNA is TGTGCCAGCAGCAATCGAGCGGGGGGACAAGAGACCCAGTACTTC. Its translation is CASSNRAGGQETQYF. The J gene is TRBJ2-5, the V gene TRBV7-9; 9 bases are shared with TRBD2. This CDR3 is 15 amino acids long. Germline loops: CDR1 SEHNR, CDR2 FQNEAQ (reference sequence). The V segment lost 5 bases and the J segment 2 bases; nucleotides outside the gene matches: 6.

This clonotype has a single count. V gene TRBV6-5 combines with J gene TRBJ2-7, with unresolved D. The CDR3 has 13 amino acids. The V gene lost 2 bases and the J gene lost 6 bases, with 11 bases spanning the gap. Germline assignment: CDR1 MNHEY and CDR2 SVGAGI. CDR3 nucleotides: TGTGCCAGCAGTTACAACAGCCAACGCGAGCAGTACTTC. Its translation is CASSYNSQREQYF.

Many counts were recorded for this clonotype. The chain combines TRBV12-3 or TRBV12-4 with TRBJ1-1; TRBD1 agrees at 8 bases. Losses at the gene ends were 1 base for V and 0 bases for J; bases not matched to a gene: 4. The CDR3 is 16 amino acids. CDR3 region: CASSLGQGRMNTEAFF. The CDR3 DNA sequence: TGTGCCAGCAGTTTAGGACAGGGGCGAATGAACACTGAAGCTTTCTTT.